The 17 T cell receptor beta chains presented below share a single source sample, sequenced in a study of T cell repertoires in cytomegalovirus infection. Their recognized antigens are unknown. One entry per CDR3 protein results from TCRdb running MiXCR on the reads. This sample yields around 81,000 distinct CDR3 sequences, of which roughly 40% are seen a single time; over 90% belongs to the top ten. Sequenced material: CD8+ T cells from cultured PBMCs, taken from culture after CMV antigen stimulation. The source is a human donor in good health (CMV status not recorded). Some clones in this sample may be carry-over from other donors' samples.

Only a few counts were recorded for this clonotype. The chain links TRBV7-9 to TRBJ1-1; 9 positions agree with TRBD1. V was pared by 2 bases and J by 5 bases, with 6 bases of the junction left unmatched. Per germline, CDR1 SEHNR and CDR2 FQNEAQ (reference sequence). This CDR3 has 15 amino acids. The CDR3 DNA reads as TGTGCCAGCAGCTTAAGGACAGGGGAACAAACTGAAGCTTTCTTT. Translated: CASSLRTGEQTEAFF.

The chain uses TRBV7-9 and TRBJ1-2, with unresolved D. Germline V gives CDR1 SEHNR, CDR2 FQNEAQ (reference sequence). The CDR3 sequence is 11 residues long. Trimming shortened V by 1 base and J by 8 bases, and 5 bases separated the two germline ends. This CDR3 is CASSLEHGYTF. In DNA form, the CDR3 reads TGTGCCAGCAGCTTAGAACACGGCTACACCTTC.

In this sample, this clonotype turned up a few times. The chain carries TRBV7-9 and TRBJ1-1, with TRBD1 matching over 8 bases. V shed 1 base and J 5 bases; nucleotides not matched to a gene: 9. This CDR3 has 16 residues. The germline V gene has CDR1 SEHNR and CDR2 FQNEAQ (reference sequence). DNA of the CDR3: TGTGCCAGCAGCTTAGGCTCCAGGGGGCGGCGGACTGAAGCTTTCTTT. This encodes CASSLGSRGRRTEAFF.

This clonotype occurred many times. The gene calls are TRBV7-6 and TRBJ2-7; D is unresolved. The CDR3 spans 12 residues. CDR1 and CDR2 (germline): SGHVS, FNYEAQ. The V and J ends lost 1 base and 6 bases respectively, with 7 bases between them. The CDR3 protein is CASSLGSFEQYF. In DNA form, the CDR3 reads TGTGCCAGCAGCTTAGGCAGCTTCGAGCAGTACTTC.

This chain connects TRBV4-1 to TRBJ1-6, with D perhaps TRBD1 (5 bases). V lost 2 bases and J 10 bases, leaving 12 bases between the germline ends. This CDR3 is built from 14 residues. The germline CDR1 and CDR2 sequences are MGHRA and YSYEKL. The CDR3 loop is CASSQPGAGSPLHF. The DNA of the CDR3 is TGCGCCAGCAGCCAACCCGGGGCGGGCTCACCCCTCCACTTT.

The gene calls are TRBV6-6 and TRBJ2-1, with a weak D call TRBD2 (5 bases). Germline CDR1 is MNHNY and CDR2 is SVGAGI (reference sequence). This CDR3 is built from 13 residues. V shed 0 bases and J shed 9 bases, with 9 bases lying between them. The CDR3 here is CASSYSERVEQFF. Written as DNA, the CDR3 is TGTGCCAGCAGTTACTCGGAGAGGGTTGAGCAGTTCTTC.

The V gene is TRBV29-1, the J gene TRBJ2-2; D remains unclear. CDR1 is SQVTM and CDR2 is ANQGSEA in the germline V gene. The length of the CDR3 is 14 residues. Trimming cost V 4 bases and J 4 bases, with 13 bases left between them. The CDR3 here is CSVVSSRSTGELFF. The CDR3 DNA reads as TGCAGCGTTGTCTCCTCCCGGAGCACCGGGGAGCTGTTTTTT.

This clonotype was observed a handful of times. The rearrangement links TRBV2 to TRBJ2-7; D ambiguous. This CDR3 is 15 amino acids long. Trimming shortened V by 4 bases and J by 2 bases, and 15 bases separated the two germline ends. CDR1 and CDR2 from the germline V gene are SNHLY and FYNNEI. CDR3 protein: CASSASRQYPYEQYF. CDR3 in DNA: TGTGCCAGCAGTGCCTCACGGCAATATCCCTACGAGCAGTACTTC.

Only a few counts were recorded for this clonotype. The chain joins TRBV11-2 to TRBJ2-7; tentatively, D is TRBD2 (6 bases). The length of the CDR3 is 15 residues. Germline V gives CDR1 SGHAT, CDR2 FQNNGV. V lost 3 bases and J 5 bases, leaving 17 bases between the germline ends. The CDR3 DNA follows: TGTGCCAGCAGCTTTCGGGGGAGAACGGTCGACGAGCAGTACTTC. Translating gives CASSFRGRTVDEQYF.

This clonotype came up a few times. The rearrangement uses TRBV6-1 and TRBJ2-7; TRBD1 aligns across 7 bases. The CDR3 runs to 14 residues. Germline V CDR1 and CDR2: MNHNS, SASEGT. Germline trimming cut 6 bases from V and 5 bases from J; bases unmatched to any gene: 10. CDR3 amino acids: CASSDAGTVDEQYF. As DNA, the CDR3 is TGTGCCAGCAGCGACGCCGGGACAGTCGACGAGCAGTACTTC.

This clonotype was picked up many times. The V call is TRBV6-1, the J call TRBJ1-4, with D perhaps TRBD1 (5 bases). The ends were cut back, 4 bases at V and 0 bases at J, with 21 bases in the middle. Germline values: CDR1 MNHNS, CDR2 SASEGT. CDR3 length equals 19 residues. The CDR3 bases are TGTGCCAGCAGTGCCCACGTCACCGGGACGGCCGCAACTAATGAAAAACTGTTTTTT. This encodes CASSAHVTGTAATNEKLFF.

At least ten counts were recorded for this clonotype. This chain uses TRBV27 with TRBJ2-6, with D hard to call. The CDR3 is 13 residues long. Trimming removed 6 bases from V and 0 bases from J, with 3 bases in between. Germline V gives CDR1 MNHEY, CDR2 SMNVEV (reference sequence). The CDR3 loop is CASRGSGANVLTF. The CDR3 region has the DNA TGTGCCAGCAGGGGCTCTGGGGCCAACGTCCTGACTTTC.

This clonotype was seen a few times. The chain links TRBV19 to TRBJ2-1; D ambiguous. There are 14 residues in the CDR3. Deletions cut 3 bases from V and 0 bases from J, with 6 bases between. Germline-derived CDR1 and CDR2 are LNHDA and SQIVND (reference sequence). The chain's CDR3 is CASSMLSSYNEQFF. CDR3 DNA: TGTGCCAGTAGTATGCTGAGCTCCTACAATGAGCAGTTCTTC.

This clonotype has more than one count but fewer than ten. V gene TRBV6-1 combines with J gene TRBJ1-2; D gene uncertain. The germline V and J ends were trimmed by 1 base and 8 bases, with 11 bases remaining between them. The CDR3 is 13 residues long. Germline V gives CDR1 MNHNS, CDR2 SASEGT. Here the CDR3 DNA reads TGTGCCAGCAGTGAAGTGGGCGCTCAAGGCTACACCTTC. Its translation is CASSEVGAQGYTF.

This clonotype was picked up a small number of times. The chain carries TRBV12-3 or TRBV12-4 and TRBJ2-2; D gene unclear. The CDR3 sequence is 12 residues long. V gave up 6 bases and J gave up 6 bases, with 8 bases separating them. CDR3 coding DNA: TGTGCCAGCAGCTTCGTGCCCGGGGAGCTGTTTTTT. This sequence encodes CASSFVPGELFF.

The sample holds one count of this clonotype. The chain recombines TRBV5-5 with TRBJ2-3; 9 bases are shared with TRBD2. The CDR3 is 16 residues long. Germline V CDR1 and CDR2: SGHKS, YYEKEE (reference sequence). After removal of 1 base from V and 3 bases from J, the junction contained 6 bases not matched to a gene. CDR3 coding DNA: TGTGCCAGCAGCTTGTACACTAGCGGGCCTACAGATACGCAGTATTTT. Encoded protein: CASSLYTSGPTDTQYF.

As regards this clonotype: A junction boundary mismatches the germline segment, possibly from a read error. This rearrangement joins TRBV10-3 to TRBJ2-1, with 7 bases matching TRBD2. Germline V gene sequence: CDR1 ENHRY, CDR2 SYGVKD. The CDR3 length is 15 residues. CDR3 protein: CAISEGRDSYSEQFF. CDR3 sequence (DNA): TGTGCCATCAGTGAAGGGAGGGATTCCTACAGTGAGCAGTTCTTC.